This TCR beta chain was sequenced in a study of T-cell reconstitution after alpha-beta-depleted transplantation in children. Library preparation (for TCRbeta) was performed with unique molecular identifiers. One entry per CDR3 protein results from TCRdb running MiXCR on the PCR reads. The data show about 540,000 distinct CDR3 sequences, roughly 18% seen once. J was trimmed by 9 bases and V by 0 bases; bases with no gene match: 5. CDR1 is SEHNR, CDR2 FQNEAQ, per germline (reference sequence). CDR3 length: 14 residues. The rearrangement links TRBV7-9 to TRBJ2-1, with TRBD1 identical over 7 bases. This clonotype originated in a human donor who donated a stem cell graft to a child with acute lymphoblastic leukemia. Sample: PBMCs from the stem cell graft donor, taken from the stem cell graft. The CDR3 DNA is TGTGCCAGCAGCTTAGCACAGGGGATAGCTGAGCAGTTCTTC. It codes for CASSLAQGIAEQFF.